The source of this T cell receptor (beta chain) is a study of a mutant IDH1 vaccine in newly diagnosed glioma. On the study more broadly: Vaccine dosing followed radiotherapy by 4-6 weeks, or accompanied temozolomide cycles.

With 0 bases clipped from V and 0 bases from J, the junction kept 8 bases outside the gene matches. Germline CDR1 and CDR2: SGHRS and YFSETQ. This CDR3 has 20 residues. Produced via immunoSEQ multiplex PCR; TCRdb's table is partial and in-frame only. The table shows 30,000 or so clones, with 80% occurring only once. This clone was observed a single time. Antigen unknown. Time point: week 35, safety follow-up. Vaccination comprised doses that each held 300 ug of mutant IDH1 20-mer peptide, plus topical imiquimod. Donors had new IDH1-mutant astrocytomas of WHO grade 3 or 4 (ATRX-lost). This material consisted of PBMCs, taken from a glioma patient whose treatment included an IDH1 peptide vaccine. The J gene is TRBJ2-1, the V gene TRBV5-1; 14 bases are a match to TRBD2. The receptor's source is a man aged 35 to 55 with glioma. Some clones in this sample may be carry-over from other donors' samples. In DNA form, the CDR3 reads TGCGCCAGCAGCTTGGCCGGAGGGACTAGCGGGGGAAGCTCCTACAATGAGCAGTTCTTC. This translates into CASSLAGGTSGGSSYNEQFF.